This TCR beta chain was captured by sequencing in a study of shared clonotypes between healthy human individuals. As regards this clone: Its specificity is not known.

Whole-study results and caveats: For sorted subsets, rarefaction showed incomplete sequencing despite large depth. Sequencing depth was expected to affect clonotype sharing among donors.

This CDR3 has 18 residues. The J segment lost 0 bases and the V segment lost 6 bases, leaving 14 bases of the junction unmatched. The V gene's germline CDR1 is MDHEN and CDR2 SYDVKM. Terminally differentiated effector memory CD45RA+ cells were excluded by CCR7 positive selection of CD45RO-negative cells. The repertoire was sequenced with immunoSEQ multiplex PCR; TCRdb's copy has only in-frame clones and lacks some. The table has roughly 2,000,000 clones, 93% seen once. This TCR came from a man aged 18 to 35 in good health. Some clones in this sample may be carry-over from other donors' samples. Material: naive CD8+ T cells from PBMCs. The rearrangement uses TRBV28 and TRBJ1-3; 7 positions agree with TRBD1. The CDR3 coding sequence is TGTGCCAGCAGCCCTGACAGGGTCCCACTACTCTCTGGAAACACCATATATTTT. Translating gives CASSPDRVPLLSGNTIYF.